This TCR beta chain was found in a study of blood T cell repertoires in COVID-19. On the study more broadly: COVID-19 samples collected from the United States, Italy and Spain covered acute and convalescent phases. T cells, B-cell-depleted T cells, or PBMCs provided the cDNA or gDNA that served as material.

The table came from immunoSEQ multiplex PCR; TCRdb's copy has only in-frame clones and leaves some out. The sample holds approximately 500,000 clones; roughly nine tenths are singletons and the top ten take roughly 0.84%. Seattle cases were enrolled at active infection and followed longitudinally. Germline V CDR1 and CDR2: MNHEY, SMNVEV (reference sequence). CDR3 size: 15 residues. V gave up 5 bases and J gave up 3 bases, with 17 bases separating them. This receptor was identified in a man aged 18 to 35 with COVID-19, enrolled during active disease. J is TRBJ2-7 and V is TRBV27, with D perhaps matching TRBD2 (5 bases). Input material: peripheral blood. The chain's CDR3 is CASSHPGEGLYEQYF. The CDR3 region has the DNA TGTGCCAGCAGTCATCCCGGGGAAGGACTCTACGAGCAGTACTTC.